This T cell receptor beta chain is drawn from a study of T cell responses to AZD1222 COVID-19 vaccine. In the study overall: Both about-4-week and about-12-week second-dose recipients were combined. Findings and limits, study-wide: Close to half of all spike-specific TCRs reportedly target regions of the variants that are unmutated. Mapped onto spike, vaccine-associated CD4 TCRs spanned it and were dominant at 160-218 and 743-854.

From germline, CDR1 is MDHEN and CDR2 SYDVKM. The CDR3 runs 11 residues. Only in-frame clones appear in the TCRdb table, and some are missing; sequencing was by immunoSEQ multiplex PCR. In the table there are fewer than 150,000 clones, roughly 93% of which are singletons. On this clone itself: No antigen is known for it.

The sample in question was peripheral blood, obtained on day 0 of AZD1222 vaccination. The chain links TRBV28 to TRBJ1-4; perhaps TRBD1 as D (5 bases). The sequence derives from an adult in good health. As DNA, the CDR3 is TGTGTTATAAGGGGTAATGAAAAACTGTTTTTT. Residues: CVIRGNEKLFF.